Reported below is one TCR beta chain. Its antigen is not identified. This record belongs to a study of shared clonotypes between healthy human individuals. Replicate PCRs from sorted subsets contained around 200 ng DNA, which is around 30,000 T cell genomes. Data came from immunoSEQ multiplex PCR; TCRdb stores just in-frame clones and leaves some out. The table records 950,000 to 1,200,000 clones, 70% to 85% of them present only once. Study conclusions and caveats: Among donors, clonotype sharing was expected to be affected by sequencing depth.

The germline V gene encodes CDR1 LNHDA and CDR2 SQIVND (reference sequence). The V end was cut by 3 bases, the J end by 2 bases, with 11 bases between. The CDR3 totals 15 residues. Sequenced material: memory CD4+ T cells from PBMCs. Indicated subset: CD45RA-negative fraction. The rearrangement joins TRBV19 to TRBJ1-5; maybe TRBD1 (5 bases). The sequence was collected from a man younger than 30 in good health. Some clones in this sample may be carry-over from other donors' samples. The CDR3 spells CASSIGGAGNQPQHF. DNA of the CDR3: TGTGCCAGTAGTATCGGAGGGGCGGGCAATCAGCCCCAGCATTTT.